Below, 7 T cell receptor beta chains from the same sample are listed, as sequenced in a study of blood T cells in healthy people across ages. It was with a sample-barcoded 5' primer and a J-beta primer mix that a second PCR of roughly 7 to 11 cycles was run. Each CDR3 protein is one row after TCRdb ran MiXCR on the 5' RACE reads. The sample lists about 1.8 million distinct CDR3 sequences, roughly 52% occurring once. The specimen was blood. The receptors were sampled from a woman between 40 and 55 years old in good health.

The chain joins TRBV20-1 to TRBJ2-1; D call uncertain. Trimming removed 7 bases from V and 7 bases from J, with 11 bases in between. CDR1 and CDR2 from the germline V gene are DFQATT and SNEGSKA (reference sequence). There are 11 residues in the CDR3. This CDR3 is CSGLSSNEQFF. DNA for the CDR3: TGCAGTGGGTTAAGCAGTAATGAGCAGTTCTTC.

This clonotype was seen a single time. The chain couples TRBV4-1 to TRBJ1-4, with 7 positions matching TRBD1. J was trimmed by 4 bases and V by 2 bases; bases with no gene match: 7. Germline assignment: CDR1 MGHRA and CDR2 YSYEKL. This CDR3 has 16 residues. The CDR3 reads CASSQWGGQVNEKLFF. The CDR3 DNA reads as TGCGCCAGCAGCCAATGGGGTGGACAGGTTAATGAAAAACTGTTTTTT.

The chain uses TRBV11-2 and TRBJ2-1; D may correspond to TRBD1 or TRBD2 (5 bases each). The CDR3 length is 11 residues. V gave up 10 bases and J gave up 12 bases, with 16 bases separating them. The germline CDR1 and CDR2 sequences are SGHAT and FQNNGV. The CDR3 sequence is CATHRGRGQFF. The CDR3 bases are TGTGCCACCCACCGGGGCCGGGGGCAGTTCTTC.

This chain uses TRBV6-2 or TRBV6-3 with TRBJ2-7; TRBD1 matches at 10 bases. The CDR3 runs 20 residues. V shed 0 bases and J 1 base; nucleotides not matched to a gene: 15. Germline V gene lookup returns CDR1 MNHEY and CDR2 SVGEGT. The CDR3 loop reads CASSYSGTLGGTGVSYEQYF. The CDR3 nucleotides read TGTGCCAGCAGTTACTCAGGAACCCTAGGCGGGACAGGGGTGTCCTACGAGCAGTACTTC.

The chain combines TRBV20-1 with TRBJ2-6, with D tentatively TRBD1 (5 bases). The CDR3 length is 17 residues. CDR1 is DFQATT, CDR2 SNEGSKA, per germline (reference sequence). V lost 3 bases, J lost 0 bases, and 15 bases lay in between. CDR3 residues: CSARDHHRGSGANVLTF. For the CDR3, the DNA is TGCAGTGCTAGGGACCATCATAGGGGCTCTGGGGCCAACGTCCTGACTTTC.

The chain is built from TRBV6-5 and TRBJ2-7, with D possibly TRBD2 on 6 matching bases. The J call may be incorrect, as the DNA end agrees better with TRBJ2-5. Germline assignment: CDR1 MNHEY and CDR2 SVGAGI. The CDR3 is 15 residues long. CDR3 sequence reads: CASSYSIGGGETQYF. The CDR3 coding sequence is TGTGCCAGCAGTTACTCGATCGGGGGTGGTGAGACCCAGTACTTC.

This clonotype was recorded a few times. The V call is TRBV12-3 or TRBV12-4, the J call TRBJ2-3; D is perhaps TRBD2 (7 bases). Trimming shortened V by 4 bases and J by 2 bases, and 13 bases separated the two germline ends. The CDR3 contains 15 residues. The CDR3 nucleotides are TGTGCCAGCAGTTCAGGAGGGGGGGCCACAGATACGCAGTATTTT. Encoded protein: CASSSGGGATDTQYF.